This passage covers 17 T cell receptor beta chains from one sample sequenced in a study of cytomegalovirus exposure and HLA in healthy donors. The primer mix had 60 Vbeta and 13 Jbeta primers. Only in-frame clones appear in the TCRdb table, and some are missing; sequencing was by immunoSEQ multiplex PCR. The sample holds approximately 190,000 clones, about 85% seen once. The sample consisted of PBMCs. All receptors derive from a boy under 10 years old in good health and CMV-seronegative.

This chain links TRBV7-9 with TRBJ2-7; perhaps TRBD1 as D (5 bases). CDR1 and CDR2 from the germline V gene are SEHNR and FQNEAQ (reference sequence). The CDR3 contains 13 residues. Trimming removed 2 bases at V and 6 bases at J, with 11 bases between. The chain's CDR3 is CASSLRGACEQYF. The CDR3 region has the DNA TGTGCCAGCAGCTTAAGGGGTGCCTGCGAGCAGTACTTC.

This clone is a singleton in its sample. This chain links TRBV27 with TRBJ1-4; the match to TRBD1 covers 7 bases. Germline V lookup: CDR1 MNHEY, CDR2 SMNVEV (reference sequence). Trimming took 6 bases from V and 5 from J; bases not matched to a gene: 6. The CDR3 runs 14 residues. This CDR3 reads CASRQDRFNEKLFF. For the CDR3, the DNA is TGTGCCAGCAGGCAGGACAGGTTCAATGAAAAACTGTTTTTT.

This sequence joins TRBV10-2 and TRBJ2-7, with D possibly being TRBD2 (5 bases). The CDR3 has 12 residues. Germline V gene lookup returns CDR1 WSHSY and CDR2 SAAADI. The germline V and J ends were trimmed by 5 bases and 3 bases, with 8 bases remaining between them. The CDR3, as DNA: TGCGCCAGCAGTCTGAGGGTCTACGAGCAGTACTTC. Translated, it gives CASSLRVYEQYF.

The J gene is TRBJ2-1, the V gene TRBV5-1, with D unresolved. Germline-derived CDR1 and CDR2 are SGHRS and YFSETQ. V was pared by 1 base and J by 0 bases, with 11 bases between. This CDR3 comprises 16 residues. CDR3 region: CASSLRALSSYNEQFF. The CDR3 nucleotides read TGCGCCAGCAGCTTGAGAGCGCTGAGCTCCTACAATGAGCAGTTCTTC.

This clone appeared a single time. The chain employs TRBV11-2 and TRBJ2-1; TRBD1 aligns across 7 bases. This CDR3 is 16 amino acids long. The J segment lost 8 bases and the V segment lost 4 bases, leaving 14 bases of the junction unmatched. Germline V gene data show CDR1 as SGHAT and CDR2 as FQNNGV. The CDR3 DNA reads TGTGCCAGCAGCTCGGGGACAGCCCCCCTTCGGGATGAGCAGTTCTTC. Translating it yields CASSSGTAPLRDEQFF.

The chain carries TRBV19 and TRBJ1-1; no definite D call. Trimming pared 5 bases from V and 3 bases from J, leaving 10 bases between. Germline CDR1 and CDR2: LNHDA and SQIVND (reference sequence). There are 13 residues in the CDR3. CDR3 DNA sequence: TGTGCCAGTAGTGGGAGTTTCGACACTGAAGCTTTCTTT. Its protein product is CASSGSFDTEAFF.

The J gene is TRBJ1-5, the V gene TRBV9; a possible D gene is TRBD1 (6 bases). There are 15 residues in the CDR3. CDR1 and CDR2 from the germline V gene are SGDLS and YYNGEE. V lost 4 bases, J lost 9 bases, and 20 bases lay in between. CDR3 in DNA: TGTGCCAGCAGCCCGACGGGGGGCTCCCAAATGCCCCAGCATTTT. This encodes CASSPTGGSQMPQHF. The full variable domain, its missing parts supplied by reference TRBV9 and TRBJ1-5, is DSGVTQTPKHLITATGQRVTLRCSPRSGDLSVYWYQQSLDQGLQFLIQYYNGEERAKGNILERFSAQQFPDLHSELNLSSLELGDSALYFCASSPTGGSQMPQHFGDGTRLSIL.

Written as DNA, the CDR3 is TGTGCCAGCAGTTACTCACGGACAGCAACCTACGAGCAGTACTTC. Translating gives CASSYSRTATYEQYF. This rearrangement joins TRBV6-6 to TRBJ2-7, with D perhaps matching TRBD1 (6 bases). The CDR3 contains 15 residues. Germline CDR1 and CDR2: MNHNY and SVGAGI (reference sequence). V was clipped by 0 bases and J by 2 bases, with 11 bases between them.

The chain combines TRBV15 with TRBJ1-6; D is unclear. CDR3 length equals 12 residues. Germline V lookup: CDR1 LNHNV, CDR2 YYDKDF (reference sequence). The germline V and J ends were trimmed by 1 base and 10 bases, with 5 bases remaining between them. The CDR3 DNA reads TGTGCCACCAGCAGAGCTCGGTCACCCCTCCACTTT. Its protein is CATSRARSPLHF.

Details on this clone: An end of the junction does not agree with germline; a read error may underlie this. The chain combines TRBV19 with TRBJ1-5; 8 positions match TRBD1. From germline, CDR1 is LNHDA and CDR2 SQIVND (reference sequence). CDR3 length equals 18 residues. CDR3 region: CARRKTGVEAPCNRPQHF. DNA of the CDR3: TGTGCCAGAAGGAAGACAGGGGTTGAGGCACCGTGCAATCGGCCCCAGCATTTT.

The chain employs TRBV7-2 and TRBJ2-1; the D is unclear. The CDR3 has 14 residues. In germline, CDR1 is SGHTA, CDR2 FQGNSA. Trimming shortened V by 0 bases and J by 3 bases, and 6 bases separated the two germline ends. CDR3 DNA sequence: TGTGCCAGCAGCTTAGCACAAATCTACAATGAGCAGTTCTTC. The encoded protein is CASSLAQIYNEQFF.

The sample holds a few counts of this clone. The chain employs TRBV4-1 and TRBJ1-4; TRBD1 aligns across 7 bases. Per germline, CDR1 MGHRA and CDR2 YSYEKL. The CDR3 spans 15 residues. The J segment lost 7 bases and the V segment lost 3 bases, leaving 8 bases of the junction unmatched. The CDR3 protein is CASSQEDRDGEKLFF. The CDR3 DNA is TGCGCCAGCAGCCAGGAAGACAGGGATGGTGAAAAACTGTTTTTT.

V and J are TRBV15 and TRBJ2-7, with D perhaps matching TRBD2 (5 bases). The length of the CDR3 is 14 residues. Germline-derived CDR1 and CDR2 are LNHNV and YYDKDF (reference sequence). Trimming took off 3 bases at V and 0 bases at J, with 9 bases between the two ends. CDR3: CATSRDFNSYEQYF. As DNA, the CDR3 is TGTGCCACCAGCAGGGACTTCAACTCCTACGAGCAGTACTTC.

The CDR3, as DNA: TGTGCCAGTAGTATAGATGGGTGGAGCTCTGGAAACACCATATATTTT. Translating gives CASSIDGWSSGNTIYF. The chain combines TRBV19 with TRBJ1-3; D call uncertain. The CDR3 consists of 16 residues. Between the trimmed V and J ends, which lost 0 bases and 0 bases, there was a span of 9 bases. Looked up from germline, CDR1 is LNHDA and CDR2 is SQIVND (reference sequence). Using reference TRBV19 and TRBJ1-3 for the parts outside the CDR3, the full variable domain is DGGITQSPKYLFRKEGQNVTLSCEQNLNHDAMYWYRQDPGQGLRLIYYSQIVNDFQKGDIAEGYSVSREKKESFPLTVTSAQKNPTAFYLCASSIDGWSSGNTIYFGEGSWLTVV.

The chain couples TRBV6-5 to TRBJ2-7; possible D gene TRBD1, 5 bases. Trimming took off 2 bases at V and 7 bases at J, with 15 bases between the two ends. Germline V gives CDR1 MNHEY, CDR2 SVGAGI. The CDR3 runs 14 residues. Here the CDR3 reads CASSYVGSAGEQYF. For the CDR3, the DNA is TGTGCCAGCAGTTACGTGGGCTCTGCAGGGGAGCAGTACTTC.

This chain links TRBV5-1 with TRBJ2-7; D unclear. The CDR3 is made up of 14 amino acids. Trimming left V 2 bases short and J 3 bases short, with 12 bases between. Germline values: CDR1 SGHRS, CDR2 YFSETQ. The CDR3 DNA sequence: TGCGCCAGCAGCTTAACGACGAACAGCTACGAGCAGTACTTC. This translates into CASSLTTNSYEQYF.

V usage is TRBV7-9 and J usage is TRBJ1-2; the match to TRBD1 covers 11 bases. CDR3 length equals 14 residues. Losses at the gene ends were 0 bases for V and 10 bases for J; bases not matched to a gene: 4. CDR1 and CDR2 from the germline V gene are SEHNR and FQNEAQ (reference sequence). CDR3 in amino acids: CASSLALGQGDYTF. DNA for the CDR3: TGTGCCAGCAGCTTAGCGCTGGGACAGGGGGACTACACCTTC.